This TCR beta chain is drawn from a study of radiotherapy plus CTLA-4 blockade in lung cancer. Study findings and constraints: Some TCR clones had been derived from tumors. These clones expanded in peripheral blood after radiotherapy plus ipilimumab. Reports state that early shifts in blood T cell clones, with interferon-beta, best predicted response.

Concerning this clone itself: As yet, its antigen is unknown.

The protocol was immunoSEQ multiplex PCR, while the TCRdb copy is restricted to in-frame clones and leaves out a portion. The sample consists of over 100,000 clones, about 87% of them appearing once. The CDR3 totals 14 residues. V lost 5 bases and J lost 4; bases outside the gene matches: 8. Germline V gene sequence: CDR1 PRHDT, CDR2 FYEKMQ (reference sequence). The specimen was peripheral blood, collected from a patient treated with radiotherapy plus ipilimumab. This TCR derives from a human donor with non-small cell lung cancer that progressed on radiotherapy plus ipilimumab. The rearrangement joins TRBV13 to TRBJ2-7; 7 bases fit TRBD2. In DNA form, the CDR3 reads TGTGCCAGCAGCCCTCGACTAGCTCGGTACGAGCAGTACTTC. Translation gives CASSPRLARYEQYF.